The clone carrying this T cell receptor (beta chain) has ten or more counts. Generated by immunoSEQ multiplex PCR, the TCRdb table keeps only in-frame clones and is missing some. The table lists 200,000 to 250,000 clones, about nine tenths of them singletons, with approximately 4.8% in the top ten. This record comes from a study of blood T cell repertoires in COVID-19. Study information: COVID-19 samples, acute and convalescent, were from the United States, Italy and Spain.

Per the germline V gene, CDR1 is GTSNPN and CDR2 is SVGIG (reference sequence). CDR3 size: 16 residues. Trimming cost V 3 bases and J 8 bases; bases outside gene matches: 18. The receptor's source is a man in his fifties or sixties with acute or convalescent COVID-19. The J gene is TRBJ1-2, the V gene TRBV30, with TRBD1 identical over 7 bases. The specimen sequenced was peripheral blood. Here the CDR3 DNA reads TGTGCCTGGAGCGAAGAGACAGGGAGGTTGGTGAAGGGCTACACCTTC. Translation gives CAWSEETGRLVKGYTF.